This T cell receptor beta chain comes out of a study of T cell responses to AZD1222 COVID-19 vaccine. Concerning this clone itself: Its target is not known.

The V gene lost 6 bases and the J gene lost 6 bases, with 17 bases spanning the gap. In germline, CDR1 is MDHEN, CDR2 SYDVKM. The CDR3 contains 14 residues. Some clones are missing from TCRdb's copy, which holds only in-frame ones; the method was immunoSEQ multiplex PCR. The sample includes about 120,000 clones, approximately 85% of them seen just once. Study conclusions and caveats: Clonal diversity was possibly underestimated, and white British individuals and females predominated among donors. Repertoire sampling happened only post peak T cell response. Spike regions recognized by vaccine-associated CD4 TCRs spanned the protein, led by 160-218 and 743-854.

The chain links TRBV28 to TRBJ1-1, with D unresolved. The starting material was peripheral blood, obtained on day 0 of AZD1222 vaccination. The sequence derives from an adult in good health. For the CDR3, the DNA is TGTGCCAGCAGCCCCCAACTTGGGGTGGCTGAAGCTTTCTTT. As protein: CASSPQLGVAEAFF. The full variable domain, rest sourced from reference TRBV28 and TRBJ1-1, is DVKVTQSSRYLVKRTGEKVFLECVQDMDHENMFWYRQDPGLGLRLIYFSYDVKMKEKGDIPEGYSVSREKKERFSLILESASTNQTSMYLCASSPQLGVAEAFFGQGTRLTVV.